The sequence of this T cell receptor beta chain was determined in a study of CD8 T cells in Susac syndrome. When the RNA was reverse transcribed, random hexamers were used with an input of roughly 0.45 to 1 ug. TCRdb ran MiXCR on the immunoSEQ multiplex PCR reads and lists one entry per CDR3 protein. The profile covers 150,000 or so distinct CDR3 sequences, with approximately 95% appearing a single time and roughly 0.14% taken by the ten largest. V was trimmed by 3 bases and J by 4 bases, leaving 10 bases between them. The CDR3 runs 13 residues. Germline V gives CDR1 SQVTM, CDR2 ANQGSEA. This sequence originates from a human donor with Susac syndrome. Sequencing was done on a sample of CD4+ T cells from PBMCs. The chain has TRBV29-1 and TRBJ1-3, with D perhaps matching TRBD1 (5 bases). The CDR3 coding sequence is TGCAGCGTTGATGCGGGGCTGGGAAACACCATATATTTT. Translated, it gives CSVDAGLGNTIYF.